Below, 4 T cell receptor beta chains from the same sample are listed, as sequenced in a study of shared clonotypes between healthy human individuals. TCRdb's copy holds only in-frame clones and misses some; the assay was immunoSEQ multiplex PCR. The sample lists 2 million to 3 million clones, under 95% occurring once. Sequenced sample: naive CD4+ T cells from PBMCs. Sample subset: CD45RA+ positively selected. These receptors were collected from a man between 18 and 35 years old in good health. Some clones in this sample may be carry-over from other donors' samples.

This clone came up once. The genes are TRBV27 and TRBJ2-5; TRBD2 agrees at 7 bases. V was clipped by 0 bases and J by 6 bases; unmatched bases: 4. In germline, CDR1 is MNHEY, CDR2 SMNVEV (reference sequence). This CDR3 is 14 amino acids long. CDR3 sequence: CASSLSGRLKTQYF. CDR3 DNA: TGTGCCAGCAGTTTATCCGGGAGGTTGAAGACCCAGTACTTC.

This chain links TRBV18 with TRBJ1-1; 8 bases are a match to TRBD1. The germline gives CDR1 KGHSH, CDR2 LQKENI. J lost 0 bases, V lost 1 base, and 7 bases had no gene match. This CDR3 spans 17 amino acids. CDR3 in amino acids: CASSPRGTGTMNTEAFF. The CDR3 bases are TGTGCCAGCTCACCACGCGGGACAGGAACAATGAACACTGAAGCTTTCTTT.

A note on this clone: The junction does not match germline at one end; this may be a read error. The chain recombines TRBV4-2 with TRBJ1-2, with 11 bases identical to TRBD1. The germline CDR1 and CDR2 sequences are LGHNA and YNFKEQ. The CDR3 has 17 amino acids. The CDR3 DNA reads TGTGCCAACAGCCAAGGACAGGGGGCGACGCTTGACTATGGCTACACCTTC. It encodes CANSQGQGATLDYGYTF.

The count of this clone is one. V and J are TRBV10-3 and TRBJ2-3; D not certain. The CDR3 is 12 amino acids. The V gene's germline CDR1 is ENHRY and CDR2 SYGVKD. The V gene lost 4 bases and the J gene lost 8 bases, with 10 bases spanning the gap. Here the CDR3 reads CAISASRTTQYF. Here the CDR3 DNA reads TGTGCCATCAGTGCATCCCGCACTACGCAGTATTTT.